The rows below give T cell receptor beta chains drawn from one sample of a study of shared clonotypes between healthy human individuals. Measured with immunoSEQ multiplex PCR; TCRdb has only the in-frame clones, and not every one. The repertoire consists of about 2,500,000 clones, with roughly 92% occurring once and the leading ten covering around 0.14%. The specimen sequenced was naive CD4+ T cells sorted from blood. These receptors were taken from a young man in good health. The CDR3 runs from the conserved cysteine through the conserved F or W. The D gene is left open where the match is weak.

D	V	J	CDR3
TRBD1	TRBV19	TRBJ1-4	CASSTRDRGPFKLFF
-	TRBV6-6	TRBJ2-7	CASSYSGGLGYEQYF
TRBD1	TRBV5-1	TRBJ1-5	CASSYDRDQPQHF
TRBD1	TRBV7-2	TRBJ1-5	CASSLEGQGFQPQHF
-	TRBV11-1	TRBJ1-2	CASSFSSNYGYTF
-	TRBV10-2	TRBJ1-1	CASSEKDRNTEAFF
-	TRBV6-5	TRBJ1-1	CASSYSAGTHTEAFF
-	TRBV16	TRBJ1-2	CASSQVQGLGGYTF
-	TRBV7-9	TRBJ2-2	CASSSGKVAPGELFF
-	TRBV5-1	TRBJ2-1	CASSFRGDLNEQFF
TRBD1	TRBV5-4	TRBJ1-1	CASSLSGGEAFF
-	TRBV19	TRBJ2-7	CASSISGEGLRTYEQYF
TRBD1	TRBV6-1	TRBJ1-5	CASRPGTANQPQHF
TRBD1	TRBV7-9	TRBJ2-7	CASSKSGTGAEQYF
TRBD2	TRBV5-6	TRBJ2-1	CASSLAGVNEQFF
TRBD2	TRBV12-5	TRBJ2-1	CASGKTVAGPGEQFF
-	TRBV9	TRBJ2-3	CASSPGVGGNTDTQYF
-	TRBV15	TRBJ1-5	CATSRDQGGIAQHF
-	TRBV6-6	TRBJ1-1	CASSPSPNTEAFF